Each of the 27 T cell receptor beta chains below was sequenced from the same sample in a study of CD8+CD57+ T cells in acquired aplastic anemia (dated by TCRdb to 2017 to 2018). The sample was run on an Illumina HiSeq 2000. Genomic DNA served as template for TCR beta VDJ combination and CDR3 sequence profiling. Through fastp at Q25 and MiXCR, TCRdb rebuilt clones from the public reads, retaining in-frame beta chains. Each entry merges the rows of one CDR3 protein and shows their most common DNA and genes. In this sample the table shows some 190,000 distinct CDR3 sequences, around 45% of which occur a single time. The ten biggest clones cover 2.5% to 3.5% of the sample. Sample: sorted CD4+, CD8+, or CD8+CD57+ T cells (not recorded which) from PBMCs. Source of these receptors: a human donor in good health.

On this clonotype itself: A much larger clone lies one base from this, so it may be a read error. This rearrangement joins TRBV14 to TRBJ1-3; D gene uncertain. This CDR3 contains 13 residues. The germline V gene encodes CDR1 SGHDN and CDR2 FVKESK. CDR3 protein: CASSRNSGNTVYF. The CDR3 nucleotides read TGTGCCAGCAGCCGAAACTCTGGAAACACCGTATATTTT.

V gene TRBV20-1 combines with J gene TRBJ1-2; 11 bases match TRBD1. The CDR3 consists of 16 residues. J gave up 3 bases and V 0 bases, and 6 bases lay outside the gene matches. Germline loops: CDR1 DFQATT, CDR2 SNEGSKA (reference sequence). The CDR3 sequence is CSARDTGDRGDYGYTF. CDR3 DNA: TGCAGTGCTAGAGATACCGGGGACAGGGGGGACTATGGCTACACCTTC.

The chain combines TRBV9 with TRBJ2-5; D ambiguous. The CDR3 has 13 amino acids. V lost 3 bases and J lost 5, with 11 bases in between. Germline-derived CDR1 and CDR2 are SGDLS and YYNGEE. CDR3 protein: CASSEEFRETQYF. In nucleotides, the CDR3 is TGTGCCAGCAGCGAAGAGTTTCGCGAGACCCAGTACTTC.

This clonotype was observed at least ten times. The chain recombines TRBV5-4 with TRBJ1-1; 8 bases match TRBD1. CDR1 and CDR2 from the germline V gene are SGHNT and YYREEE (reference sequence). The CDR3 totals 12 residues. J gave up 9 bases and V 0 bases, and 1 base lay outside the gene matches. As DNA, the CDR3 is TGTGCCAGCAGCTTGGCCAGGGGGCAAGCTTTCTTT. Translation gives CASSLARGQAFF.

This clonotype occurred once. This may stem from a read error, because a much larger clone lies one nucleotide away. V usage is TRBV7-9 and J usage is TRBJ2-1; 10 bases line up with TRBD2. The V segment lost 2 bases and the J segment 5 bases; nucleotides outside the gene matches: 15. This CDR3 has 19 residues. In germline, CDR1 is SEHNR, CDR2 FQNEAQ (reference sequence). CDR3 in amino acids: CASSLQKERAGGLNNEQFF. The CDR3 DNA is TGTGCCAGCAGCTTACAAAAGGAGAGAGCGGGAGGGTTGAACAATGAGCAGTTCTTC.

This clonotype was counted at least ten times. The chain combines TRBV5-8 with TRBJ2-7, with TRBD2 identical over 7 bases. V was pared by 6 bases and J by 0 bases, with 9 bases of the junction left unmatched. The germline gives CDR1 SGHTS, CDR2 YDEGEE. The length of the CDR3 is 15 residues. The CDR3 DNA reads TGTGCCAGCACTGAAGCTAGCGGAAACTCCTACGAGCAGTACTTC. Encoded protein: CASTEASGNSYEQYF. Full variable domain (outside the CDR3, taken from reference TRBV5-8 and TRBJ2-7): EAGVTQSPTHLIKTRGQQATLRCSPISGHTSVYWYQQALGLGLQFLLWYDEGEERNRGNFPPRFSGRQFPNYSSELNVNALELEDSALYLCASTEASGNSYEQYFGPGTRLTVT.

This clonotype appeared many times. The J gene is TRBJ2-2, the V gene TRBV7-2; no firm D call. V shed 7 bases and J shed 2 bases, with 17 bases lying between them. CDR3 length equals 16 residues. CDR1 is SGHTA and CDR2 is FQGNSA in the germline V gene. In DNA form, the CDR3 reads TGTGCCAGCACCCCCAGTGGTACAGTCAACACCGGGGAGCTGTTTTTT. Translating gives CASTPSGTVNTGELFF.

In this sample, this clonotype turned up many times. This sequence joins TRBV15 and TRBJ2-3; 7 bases are shared with TRBD2. The junction had 8 bases not matched to a gene; V was cut back by 5 bases and J by 3 bases. Germline V gene lookup returns CDR1 LNHNV and CDR2 YYDKDF (reference sequence). This CDR3 region has 15 residues. CDR3 residues: CATSPKRDGTDTQYF. DNA for the CDR3: TGTGCCACCAGCCCCAAGCGGGACGGAACAGATACGCAGTATTTT.

To note about this clonotype: Germline and junction disagree at one end, which may indicate a read error. The V and J genes are TRBV6-5 and TRBJ2-4; no definite D call. Germline V gene sequence: CDR1 MNHEY, CDR2 SVGAGI. The CDR3 has 17 amino acids. CDR3 nucleotides: TGTGCCAGCAGTTACTCCTCAGACCAGCAAGCCACAAACATTCAGTACTTC. This translates into CASSYSSDQQATNIQYF.

This chain uses TRBV24-1 with TRBJ1-3; D not certain. Germline V gives CDR1 KGHDR, CDR2 SFDVKD. Trimming shortened V by 4 bases and J by 4 bases, and 4 bases separated the two germline ends. CDR3 length equals 12 residues. The CDR3 nucleotides read TGTGCCACCAGTGAACCGGGAAACACCATATATTTT. As protein: CATSEPGNTIYF.

The chain combines TRBV15 with TRBJ2-1; the match to TRBD1 covers 9 bases. The CDR3 is 15 residues long. Germline V lookup: CDR1 LNHNV, CDR2 YYDKDF (reference sequence). V lost 3 bases to trimming and J lost 9 bases; unmatched junction nucleotides: 9. The CDR3: CATSSRDRDDSEQFF. For the CDR3, the DNA is TGTGCCACCAGCAGCCGGGACAGGGACGACAGTGAGCAGTTCTTC. Drawing the rest from reference TRBV15 and TRBJ2-1, the complete variable domain is DAMVIQNPRYQVTQFGKPVTLSCSQTLNHNVMYWYQQKSSQAPKLLFHYYDKDFNNEADTPDNFQSRRPNTSFCFLDIRSPGLGDTAMYLCATSSRDRDDSEQFFGPGTRLTVL.

A remark on this clonotype: With a much larger clone just one base away, this may be a read error. V usage is TRBV10-3 and J usage is TRBJ2-7; D possibly corresponds to TRBD2 (6 bases). Trimming left V 7 bases short and J 3 bases short, with 10 bases between. The CDR3 is made up of 12 amino acids. Germline CDR1 reads ENHRY; CDR2 reads SYGVKD. For the CDR3, the DNA is TGTGCCATCAAACTAGCCAACTACGAGCAGTACTTC. Translated: CAIKLANYEQYF.

The table lists this clonotype with many counts. V and J are TRBV5-8 and TRBJ1-2; D may be TRBD1 (5 bases). In germline, CDR1 is SGHTS, CDR2 YDEGEE. The CDR3 has 15 amino acids. With 0 bases removed from V and 5 bases from J, the gap between germline ends came to 14 bases. The CDR3 sequence is CASSLEGRGTYGYTF. CDR3 sequence (DNA): TGTGCCAGCAGCTTGGAAGGAAGGGGAACTTATGGCTACACCTTC.

This chain joins TRBV24-1 and TRBJ1-2; D is ambiguous. Germline lookup yields CDR1 KGHDR and CDR2 SFDVKD. The CDR3 contains 12 residues. The ends were cut back, 9 bases at V and 4 bases at J, with 11 bases in the middle. In DNA, the CDR3 is TGTGCCACCGGCACAGACCGCTATGGCTACACCTTC. This codes for CATGTDRYGYTF.

This clonotype occurred a few times. The V gene is TRBV25-1, the J gene TRBJ2-1; D not resolved. The CDR3 is made up of 13 amino acids. V was trimmed by 5 bases and J by 3 bases, leaving 8 bases between them. CDR1 MGHDK and CDR2 SYGVNS come from the germline V gene. As DNA, the CDR3 is TGTGCCAGCAGTCTCGGTCGCTACAATGAGCAGTTCTTC. Amino acid sequence: CASSLGRYNEQFF.

As regards this clonotype: One end of the junction varies from germline; a read error may be responsible. The chain has TRBV7-9 and TRBJ1-4; no reliable D call. From germline, CDR1 is SEHNR and CDR2 FQNEAQ (reference sequence). The CDR3 has 13 amino acids. CDR3 residues: CASGLVTNEKLFF. CDR3 in DNA: TGTGCCAGCGGCTTAGTAACTAATGAAAAACTGTTTTTT. The variable domain in full, completed from reference TRBV7-9 and TRBJ1-4, reads DTGVSQNPRHKITKRGQNVTFRCDPISEHNRLYWYRQTLGQGPEFLTYFQNEAQLEKSRLLSDRFSAERPKGSFSTLEIQRTEQGDSAMYLCASGLVTNEKLFFGSGTQLSVL.

The chain joins TRBV19 to TRBJ1-2, with D unresolved. Between the trimmed V and J ends, which lost 7 bases and 0 bases, there was a span of 15 bases. The CDR3 length is 15 residues. Germline V gives CDR1 LNHDA, CDR2 SQIVND (reference sequence). The CDR3 loop is CASIGPVGANYGYTF. Here the CDR3 DNA reads TGTGCCAGTATTGGACCGGTCGGAGCTAACTATGGCTACACCTTC.

The J gene is TRBJ1-5, the V gene TRBV15, with 10 bases aligning to TRBD1. J was trimmed by 3 bases and V by 4 bases; bases with no gene match: 6. The germline V gene has CDR1 LNHNV and CDR2 YYDKDF (reference sequence). This CDR3 spans 16 amino acids. CDR3 bases: TGTGCCACCAGCACCGGGACAGGGGCGAACAATCAGCCCCAGCATTTT. It yields the protein CATSTGTGANNQPQHF.

For this clonotype: At one end, the junction sequence differs from germline, possibly due to a read error. The chain has TRBV10-3 and TRBJ2-7; the D gene is possibly TRBD2 (7 bases). CDR1 is ENHRY, CDR2 SYGVKD, per germline. This CDR3 is built from 14 residues. The CDR3 spells CASSGEGRGYEQYF. The CDR3 DNA is TGTGCCAGCAGTGGAGAGGGGAGGGGGTACGAGCAGTACTTC.

The CDR3 nucleotides read TGTGCCAGCAGCTTAGTCGGTGGGGTCGGCAATCAGCCCCAGCATTTT. Protein: CASSLVGGVGNQPQHF. V gene TRBV11-1 combines with J gene TRBJ1-5; D remains ambiguous. CDR1 and CDR2 (germline): SGHAT, FQDESV (reference sequence). The CDR3 is 16 amino acids. Trimming left V 1 base short and J 2 bases short, with 12 bases between.

This clonotype was seen ten or more times. The gene calls are TRBV4-2 and TRBJ2-1; maybe TRBD1 (5 bases). Germline assignment: CDR1 LGHNA and CDR2 YNFKEQ. Trimming left V 5 bases short and J 6 bases short, with 20 bases between. The CDR3 runs 16 residues. Written as DNA, the CDR3 is TGTGCCAGCAGCAGCACTAAGACAGCAGGGTTCAATGAGCAGTTCTTC. This translates into CASSSTKTAGFNEQFF.

This clonotype was picked up many times. The genes are TRBV20-1 and TRBJ2-2; tentatively, D is TRBD1 (6 bases). The V end lost 2 bases, the J end lost 0 bases, and 13 bases lay between the germline ends. This CDR3 spans 16 amino acids. Per the germline V gene, CDR1 is DFQATT and CDR2 is SNEGSKA (reference sequence). CDR3 region: CSARSRQAANTGELFF. DNA of the CDR3: TGCAGTGCTAGAAGTAGACAGGCAGCGAACACCGGGGAGCTGTTTTTT.

This clonotype showed up many times. The gene calls are TRBV9 and TRBJ2-7; 8 bases match TRBD2. CDR1 SGDLS and CDR2 YYNGEE come from the germline V gene. There are 15 residues in the CDR3. Trimming cost V 0 bases and J 6 bases; bases outside gene matches: 8. In DNA form, the CDR3 reads TGTGCCAGCAGCGTAGACGGACTAGCAATTACCGAGCAGTACTTC. Translating it yields CASSVDGLAITEQYF.

This clonotype was seen ten or more times. J is TRBJ1-6 and V is TRBV3-1; D perhaps matches TRBD1 (5 bases). Germline V gene data show CDR1 as LGHDT and CDR2 as YNNKEL (reference sequence). Trimming removed 0 bases at V and 9 bases at J, with 9 bases between. The CDR3 has 14 residues. CDR3 amino acids: CASSQEVGTSPLHF. CDR3 DNA: TGTGCCAGCAGCCAAGAAGTGGGGACTTCACCCCTCCACTTT.

In this sample, this clonotype turned up many times. The V gene is TRBV14, the J gene TRBJ2-3; D ambiguous. In germline, CDR1 is SGHDN, CDR2 FVKESK. V dropped 3 bases and J dropped 6 bases, with 4 bases sitting between them. This CDR3 is built from 11 residues. The CDR3 DNA sequence: TGTGCCAGCAGCCACACGGATACGCAGTATTTT. As protein: CASSHTDTQYF.

This clonotype was detected only a few times. CDR3 sequence reads: CASSPGQDYNSPLHF. The CDR3 DNA is TGTGCCAGCTCACCAGGGCAGGACTATAATTCACCCCTCCACTTT. This chain uses TRBV18 with TRBJ1-6; D is unclear. From germline, CDR1 is KGHSH and CDR2 LQKENI. CDR3 size: 15 residues. Trimming removed 2 bases at V and 3 bases at J, with 8 bases between.

This chain uses TRBV25-1 with TRBJ1-1; D not resolved. Germline values: CDR1 MGHDK, CDR2 SYGVNS. Deletions cut 8 bases from V and 6 bases from J, with 13 bases between. This CDR3 is built from 12 residues. The CDR3 region has the DNA TGTGCCAGCGGATTCGAGCAGGCTGAAGCTTTCTTT. Residues: CASGFEQAEAFF.